A selection of T cell receptor beta chains follows, all from one sample in a study of T-cell memory formation after mild COVID-19. In TCRdb, the 5' RACE reads were re-called with MiXCR into one record per CDR3 protein. The sample holds roughly 380,000 distinct CDR3 sequences, 25% to 30% seen once. What was sequenced was PBMCs or a T cell subset sorted from them (not recorded which). Receptor source: an adult woman who had mild COVID-19 (a few samples of this study predate the infection). Cell type and time point are not known. The CDR3 runs from the conserved cysteine through the conserved F or W. A D gene is named only where the DNA matches it firmly. Rows give clone size only sometimes, using once, few, many, or a class for an expanded clone.

TRBV5-1	.	.	TRBJ2-3	CASSLAGGGGTDTQYF	TGCGCCAGCAGCTTGGCCGGTGGAGGGGGCACAGATACGCAGTATTTT
TRBV6-6	few	.	TRBJ2-7	CASSYSVYEQYF	TGTGCCAGCAGTTACTCGGTCTACGAGCAGTACTTC
TRBV10-2	.	.	TRBJ1-2	CASSEGKGYGYTF	TGCGCCAGCAGTGAGGGGAAAGGGTATGGCTACACCTTC
TRBV7-9	few	.	TRBJ2-3	CASSPHRSSSTDTQYF	TGTGCCAGCAGCCCCCACAGGAGCTCTAGCACAGATACGCAGTATTTT
TRBV18	.	.	TRBJ2-1	CASSPPFGLSYNEQFF	TGTGCCAGCTCACCTCCGTTTGGGTTGTCCTACAATGAGCAGTTCTTC
TRBV7-2	few	TRBD1	TRBJ2-3	CASRLGQGSTDTQYF	TGTGCCAGCAGACTAGGACAGGGCAGCACAGATACGCAGTATTTT
TRBV6-5	.	TRBD2	TRBJ2-7	CASSYLASGTTYEQYF	TGTGCCAGCAGTTACCTGGCTAGCGGGACCACCTACGAGCAGTACTTC
TRBV2	.	.	TRBJ2-3	CASPRQDTDTQYF	TGTGCCAGCCCGCGCCAAGACACAGATACGCAGTATTTT
TRBV5-1	few	.	TRBJ2-7	CASSLVRGSSYEQYF	TGCGCCAGCAGCTTGGTGCGGGGTTCTTCCTACGAGCAGTACTTC
TRBV4-1	.	.	TRBJ2-1	CASSQELGPQFF	TGCGCCAGCAGCCAAGAATTGGGCCCACAGTTCTTC
TRBV3-1	.	.	TRBJ2-7	CASSPGSNEQYF	TGTGCCAGCAGCCCGGGCAGCAACGAGCAGTACTTC
TRBV25-1	.	.	TRBJ2-2	CASRQGRSSTGELFF	TGTGCCAGCAGACAGGGACGGTCTAGCACCGGGGAGCTGTTTTTT
TRBV12-3/TRBV12-4	.	TRBD2	TRBJ2-3	CASSSIGFTSGGTDTQYF	TGTGCCAGCAGTTCGATCGGATTTACTAGCGGGGGCACAGATACGCAGTATTTT
TRBV11-2	.	TRBD1	TRBJ1-1	CASSLGTGLRVTAEAFF	TGTGCCAGCAGCTTGGGGACAGGTCTGAGGGTTACGGCTGAAGCTTTCTTT
TRBV15	few	.	TRBJ2-7	CATSRERGAGEQYF	TGTGCCACCAGCAGAGAGAGGGGAGCCGGTGAGCAGTACTTC
TRBV29-1	.	.	TRBJ2-5	CSVVRDGVAAQYF	TGCAGCGTTGTGCGGGACGGCGTTGCGGCCCAGTACTTC
TRBV7-2	once	.	TRBJ2-1	CASAGRNEQFF	TGTGCCAGCGCGGGGCGCAATGAGCAGTTCTTC
TRBV12-3/TRBV12-4	.	.	TRBJ2-2	CASSGGQRAGELFF	TGTGCCAGCAGCGGGGGCCAAAGGGCCGGGGAGCTGTTTTTT
TRBV7-9	.	TRBD1	TRBJ2-7	CASRSPPGQGYEQYF	TGTGCCAGCAGATCACCCCCGGGACAGGGCTACGAGCAGTACTTC
TRBV7-6	few	.	TRBJ2-1	CASSLVTPIMLDNEQFF	TGTGCCAGCAGCTTAGTTACACCGATAATGTTAGACAATGAGCAGTTCTTC
TRBV7-9	.	TRBD1	TRBJ2-1	CASKGQVYNEQFF	TGTGCCAGCAAGGGACAGGTTTACAATGAGCAGTTCTTC
TRBV20-1	few	TRBD2	TRBJ2-4	CSASTGTTLAKNIQYF	TGCAGTGCTAGCACCGGGACTACCTTAGCCAAAAACATTCAGTACTTC
TRBV20-1	few	TRBD1	TRBJ2-5	CSARERGQGWWETQYF	TGCAGTGCTAGAGAGAGAGGACAGGGGTGGTGGGAGACCCAGTACTTC
TRBV29-1	.	.	TRBJ1-1	CSALRTANTEAFF	TGCAGCGCTCTCCGGACGGCGAACACTGAAGCTTTCTTT
TRBV7-2	.	TRBD1	TRBJ1-6	CASSPPGTGSSPLHF	TGTGCCAGCAGCCCACCGGGGACAGGGAGTTCACCCCTCCACTTT
TRBV12-3/TRBV12-4	many	TRBD1	TRBJ1-2	CASSLRRDRAYGYTF	TGTGCCAGCAGCCTCCGCCGGGACAGGGCTTATGGCTACACCTTC
TRBV12-3/TRBV12-4	.	.	TRBJ1-1	CASTEGLSEAFF	TGTGCCAGCACCGAGGGGCTGAGTGAAGCTTTCTTT
TRBV6-5	.	.	TRBJ2-7	CASSYSGGRYEQYF	TGTGCCAGCAGTTACTCCGGGGGAAGATACGAGCAGTACTTC
TRBV6-5	.	TRBD1	TRBJ1-1	CASSSTGDTEAFF	TGTGCCAGCAGTTCTACAGGGGACACTGAAGCTTTCTTT
TRBV7-9	.	.	TRBJ2-7	CASSFMTGDSYEQYF	TGTGCCAGCAGCTTTATGACGGGAGATAGCTACGAGCAGTACTTC
TRBV3-1	.	TRBD2	TRBJ2-7	CASSPRTSLGRGDEQYF	TGTGCCAGCAGCCCCCGGACTAGCCTTGGTCGGGGTGACGAGCAGTACTTC
TRBV7-9	.	.	TRBJ1-2	CASSLGRLNYGYTF	TGTGCCAGCAGCTTGGGGCGCCTCAACTATGGCTACACCTTC
TRBV10-3	.	TRBD1	TRBJ2-1	CAIREPGQSSYNEQFF	TGTGCCATCAGGGAACCGGGACAGAGCTCCTACAATGAGCAGTTCTTC
TRBV5-6	.	.	TRBJ2-7	CASSAPGVEYEQYF	TGTGCCAGCAGTGCTCCAGGGGTGGAATACGAGCAGTACTTC
TRBV3-1	.	.	TRBJ2-7	CASSSLRGSEQYF	TGTGCCAGCAGCTCCTTGAGGGGAAGCGAGCAGTACTTC
TRBV12-3/TRBV12-4	few	.	TRBJ2-3	CASSPLSGRWGDTQYF	TGTGCCAGCAGTCCTCTGAGCGGGCGCTGGGGGGATACGCAGTATTTT
TRBV5-6	.	TRBD1	TRBJ1-6	CASSATPGGRSPLHF	TGTGCCAGCAGCGCAACCCCAGGGGGTAGGTCACCCCTCCACTTT
TRBV6-4	few	.	TRBJ2-1	CASSDGGSSYNEQFF	TGTGCCAGCAGTGACGGGGGGAGCTCCTACAATGAGCAGTTCTTC
TRBV20-1	.	.	TRBJ2-7	CSATGIRNEQYF	TGCAGTGCTACAGGGATTCGGAACGAGCAGTACTTC
TRBV6-6	few	.	TRBJ1-3	CASSYVPYSGNTIYF	TGTGCCAGCAGTTACGTGCCATACTCTGGAAACACCATATATTTT
TRBV5-5	few	TRBD2	TRBJ2-1	CASSPHGLAAESEQFF	TGTGCCAGCAGCCCTCACGGACTAGCGGCTGAAAGTGAGCAGTTCTTC
TRBV7-8	few	.	TRBJ2-3	CASSLQGGMRDTQYF	TGTGCCAGCAGCTTACAGGGGGGAATGAGAGATACGCAGTATTTT
TRBV12-3/TRBV12-4	.	.	TRBJ2-3	CASSFQDPDTQYF	TGTGCCAGCAGTTTTCAGGACCCAGATACGCAGTATTTT
TRBV30	.	.	TRBJ2-3	CACNREQDTQYF	TGTGCCTGCAACAGGGAACAAGATACGCAGTATTTT
TRBV7-2	.	TRBD2	TRBJ2-5	CASSLTRLAGGGGETQYF	TGTGCCAGCAGCCTCACTCGGCTAGCGGGAGGCGGAGGGGAGACCCAGTACTTC
TRBV21-1	.	.	TRBJ2-7	CASSPGAVTSGDSYEQYF	TGTGCCAGCAGCCCAGGGGCTGTGACTAGCGGGGACTCCTACGAGCAGTACTTC